Reported below is one T cell receptor beta chain. Two negative PCRs, clearance, or symptom resolution characterized the recovered Cohort 3 donors. V was shortened by 3 bases and J by 10 bases, with 15 bases between the two germline ends. The V gene's germline CDR1 is SQVTM and CDR2 ANQGSEA. The CDR3 totals 12 residues. The sample belongs to a study of blood T cell repertoires in COVID-19. The wider study: From the United States, Italy and Spain came samples of acute and convalescent COVID-19.

In the original analysis: Amplification of reference gene primers was used by the study to estimate nucleated cell counts. This table comes from immunoSEQ multiplex PCR, and its TCRdb copy is limited to in-frame clones, with some not included. V, J and clone size reflect that table, while D and trimming were determined from the DNA. This table has hundreds of thousands of clones, 88% appearing once. Sample: PBMCs or T cells enriched from blood (not recorded which). The sequence was obtained from a woman in her twenties or thirties who had recovered from COVID-19. This chain connects TRBV29-1 to TRBJ1-1; D not certain. The CDR3 nucleotides read TGCAGCGTTGAGCCGGTATCTAGAGTAGCTTTCTTT. Amino acid sequence: CSVEPVSRVAFF.